These T cell receptor beta chains were read from a single sample in a study of patients and donors after allogeneic stem cell transplantation. From the RT-PCR reads, TCRdb called clonotypes with MiXCR, one entry per CDR3 protein. Found here are a few hundred thousand distinct CDR3 sequences, 38% of them singletons; the top ten hold roughly 12%. Sequenced: blood, either unsorted or a sorted T cell fraction (not recorded which). The receptors were gathered from a human donor who was either an allogeneic HSCT recipient or a stem cell or donor lymphocyte infusion donor (not recorded which). It is not recorded whose cells these are; they may come from a transplant donor. CDR3s include the opening cysteine and the closing phenylalanine or tryptophan. The D gene is left open where the match is weak. Clone size is shown for a subset of rows, as once, few, many or a class of expanded clone.

V,J,size,D,DNA,CDR3
TRBV5-1,TRBJ1-2,few,TRBD1,TGCGCCAGCAGCTTGGACATGACAGGGGACTATGGCTACACCTTC,CASSLDMTGDYGYTF
TRBV7-2,TRBJ2-5,.,.,TGTGCCAGCAGCTTAGCAAGGGGGGCTCACGAGACCCAGTACTTC,CASSLARGAHETQYF
TRBV27,TRBJ2-7,.,.,TGTGCCAGCAGTACCGCTGGGGGGGGCACCTCGACCTACGAGCAGTACTTC,CASSTAGGGTSTYEQYF
TRBV12-3/TRBV12-4,TRBJ2-1,.,.,TGTGCCAGCAGCTCCGGGACACTCAATGAGCAGTTCTTC,CASSSGTLNEQFF
TRBV20-1,TRBJ1-1,.,.,TGCAGTGCTTCTCCGACAGGATTGAACACTGAAGCTTTCTTT,CSASPTGLNTEAFF
TRBV6-2/TRBV6-3,TRBJ1-5,.,TRBD1,TGTGCCAGCAGTCACCGGGGACAGGGCAATCAGCCCCAGCATTTT,CASSHRGQGNQPQHF
TRBV20-1,TRBJ1-5,many,.,TGCAGTGCTACCCCCGGGGTCAATCAGCCCCAGCATTTT,CSATPGVNQPQHF
TRBV9,TRBJ1-3,few,.,TGTGCCAGCAGCGTAAGGTCCGGTGGAAACACCATATATTTT,CASSVRSGGNTIYF
TRBV7-9,TRBJ2-7,few,.,TGTGCCAGCAGCTTAAAGGGTCCCTACGAGCAGTACTTC,CASSLKGPYEQYF
TRBV27,TRBJ1-4,.,.,TGTGCCAGCAGTTCCGTCCTGCCCCCCACTAATGAAAAACTGTTTTTT,CASSSVLPPTNEKLFF
TRBV6-5,TRBJ1-2,few,.,TGTGCCAGCAGTTTTTCTTCAGGGAAGAATGGCTACACCTTC,CASSFSSGKNGYTF
TRBV10-3,TRBJ1-5,few,.,TGTGCCATCAGTGAGTCGGGGAATCAGCCCCAGCATTTT,CAISESGNQPQHF
TRBV12-3/TRBV12-4,TRBJ1-5,.,.,TGTGCCAGCAGTCCAACCAATCAGCCCCAGCATTTT,CASSPTNQPQHF
TRBV5-6,TRBJ1-2,few,.,TGTGCCAGCAGCTTGGTCCGGTCATATGGCTACACCTTC,CASSLVRSYGYTF
TRBV6-5,TRBJ1-6,few,.,TGTGCCAGCAGTTACTCTACTGGTTATGGTTCACCCCTCCACTTT,CASSYSTGYGSPLHF
TRBV11-3,TRBJ2-3,.,TRBD2,TGTGCCAGCAGCCCCGGACTAGCGGGCACAGATACGCAGTATTTT,CASSPGLAGTDTQYF